This T cell receptor (beta chain) was sequenced in a study of T cell repertoires in cytomegalovirus infection. Study details: Signatures in public TCR beta sequences pointed to both CMV infection and matching HLA type. Study outcomes and limitations: HLA-C-restricted TCR beta clonotypes specific for CMV led the ex vivo response.

One entry per CDR3 protein results from TCRdb running MiXCR on the reads. This table holds some 150,000 distinct CDR3 sequences, over 25% found once. Trimming stripped 6 bases from V and 1 base from J, with 6 bases between. The CDR3 covers 12 residues. This clonotype was found a few times. As yet, its antigen is unknown. The receptor was derived from a human donor in good health (CMV status not recorded). Some clones in this sample may be carry-over from other donors' samples. This chain uses TRBV12-3 or TRBV12-4 with TRBJ1-1; possibly TRBD1 for D (5 bases). This specimen was CD8+ T cells from cultured PBMCs, taken from culture after CMV antigen stimulation. The CDR3 nucleotides read TGTGCCAGCAGCCAGGGGAACACTGAAGCTTTCTTT. Protein: CASSQGNTEAFF.